Presented here are 10 T cell receptor beta chains from one specimen sequenced in a study of graft-versus-host responses after intestinal transplantation. Method: immunoSEQ multiplex PCR; TCRdb's copy keeps in-frame clones and lacks some. Of some 90,000 clones listed, around nine tenths are singletons. Which antigens these TCRs recognize remains unknown. The source material was unstimulated CD4+ T cells sorted from spleen or lymph node cells, sampled before intestinal transplant. These TCRs come from a human donor who received an intestinal transplant.

Only one count was recorded for this clone. This sample includes further DNA sequences coding for the same CDR3. The DNA of the CDR3 is TGCGCCAGCAGATCCCGGGACAGGAACTATAATGAGCAGTTCTTC. Its protein product is CASRSRDRNYNEQFF. The gene calls are TRBV5-1 and TRBJ2-1; 8 positions agree with TRBD1. CDR1 and CDR2 (germline): SGHRS, YFSETQ. V was clipped by 5 bases and J by 7 bases; unmatched bases: 11. CDR3 length: 15 residues.

This clone has only a few counts. The genes are TRBV28 and TRBJ1-5; D is possibly TRBD1 (6 bases). CDR1 is MDHEN and CDR2 is SYDVKM in the germline V gene. V lost 7 bases and J 6 bases, leaving 19 bases between the germline ends. This CDR3 comprises 15 residues. CDR3 loop: CASTKGGVGGQPQHF. The CDR3, as DNA: TGTGCCAGCACTAAGGGGGGGGTAGGCGGTCAGCCCCAGCATTTT.

The V and J genes are TRBV5-4 and TRBJ1-2, with D possibly being TRBD1 (6 bases). Germline V gene sequence: CDR1 SGHNT, CDR2 YYREEE (reference sequence). The CDR3 consists of 17 residues. V was trimmed by 5 bases and J by 1 base, leaving 21 bases between them. The CDR3: CASRLTGGGGVNYGYTF. The CDR3 coding sequence is TGTGCCAGCAGGTTAACCGGTGGAGGGGGGGTTAACTATGGCTACACCTTC.

This clone appeared a single time. This rearrangement joins TRBV7-7 to TRBJ2-2; D not certain. Per germline, CDR1 SSHAT and CDR2 FNYEAQ (reference sequence). Trimming pared 4 bases from V and 4 bases from J, leaving 7 bases between. This CDR3 is 13 amino acids long. The CDR3 sequence is CASSSTGTGELFF. For the CDR3, the DNA is TGTGCCAGCAGCTCCACTGGCACCGGGGAGCTGTTTTTT.

This sequence joins TRBV7-8 and TRBJ2-1; unclear D gene. The ends were cut back, 1 base at V and 0 bases at J, with 7 bases in the middle. In germline, CDR1 is SGHVS, CDR2 FQNEAQ. The CDR3 totals 15 residues. The CDR3 region has the DNA TGTGCCAGCAGCTTAGGTCCGGACTCCTACAATGAGCAGTTCTTC. Its translation is CASSLGPDSYNEQFF.

Comments on this clone: Germline and junction disagree at one end, which may indicate a read error. The gene calls are TRBV5-4 and TRBJ2-3, with a weak D call TRBD1 (5 bases). The CDR3 spans 17 residues. Per germline, CDR1 SGHNT and CDR2 YYREEE (reference sequence). CDR3 in DNA: TGTGCCGGCAGCTTGGCCTCGTACAGGAGCCTCACAGATACGCAGTATTTT. Protein product: CAGSLASYRSLTDTQYF.

The rearrangement joins TRBV9 to TRBJ2-7, with 8 bases fitting TRBD1. The CDR3 has 15 amino acids. The V gene end was trimmed by 0 bases and the J gene end by 6 bases; junction bases not matched to a gene: 8. From germline, CDR1 is SGDLS and CDR2 YYNGEE. This chain's CDR3 is CASSVDGRGLAEQYF. The CDR3 bases are TGTGCCAGCAGCGTAGATGGCAGGGGGCTCGCCGAGCAGTACTTC. Variable domain in full (rest from reference TRBV9 and TRBJ2-7): DSGVTQTPKHLITATGQRVTLRCSPRSGDLSVYWYQQSLDQGLQFLIQYYNGEERAKGNILERFSAQQFPDLHSELNLSSLELGDSALYFCASSVDGRGLAEQYFGPGTRLTVT.

DNA for the CDR3: TGCGCCAGCAGCGTCGGCGACAGGGGGCTGTATGGCTACACCTTC. Its protein product is CASSVGDRGLYGYTF. V usage is TRBV5-1 and J usage is TRBJ1-2, with 10 bases identical to TRBD1. CDR1 and CDR2 from the germline V gene are SGHRS and YFSETQ. The V gene end was trimmed by 4 bases and the J gene end by 5 bases; junction bases not matched to a gene: 8. The CDR3 has 15 amino acids.

The V call is TRBV7-9, the J call TRBJ2-1; D may be TRBD1 (6 bases). Germline V lookup: CDR1 SEHNR, CDR2 FQNEAQ (reference sequence). V was cut by 1 base and J by 9 bases, with 10 bases left in between. The CDR3 has 13 amino acids. The CDR3 sequence: CASSLGGLGEQFF. CDR3 nucleotide sequence: TGTGCCAGCAGCTTAGGGGGGCTCGGTGAGCAGTTCTTC.

The rearrangement links TRBV4-1 to TRBJ2-1, with 9 bases identical to TRBD1. The CDR3 spans 16 residues. The germline gives CDR1 MGHRA, CDR2 YSYEKL. V was pared by 1 base and J by 3 bases, with 4 bases of the junction left unmatched. CDR3 loop: CASSQGTGVGYNEQFF. CDR3 in DNA: TGCGCCAGCAGCCAAGGGACAGGGGTGGGCTACAATGAGCAGTTCTTC.